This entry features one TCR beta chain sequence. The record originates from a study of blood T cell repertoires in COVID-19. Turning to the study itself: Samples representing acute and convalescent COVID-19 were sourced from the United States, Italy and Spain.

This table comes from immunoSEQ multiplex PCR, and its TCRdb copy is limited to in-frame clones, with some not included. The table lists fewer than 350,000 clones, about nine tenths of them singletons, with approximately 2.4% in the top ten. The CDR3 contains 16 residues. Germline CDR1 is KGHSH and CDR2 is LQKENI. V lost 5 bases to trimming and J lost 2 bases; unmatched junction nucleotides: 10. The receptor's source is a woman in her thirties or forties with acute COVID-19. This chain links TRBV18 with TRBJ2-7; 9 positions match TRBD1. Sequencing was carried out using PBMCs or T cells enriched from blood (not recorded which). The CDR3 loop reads CASSTSGTGRPYEQYF. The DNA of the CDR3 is TGTGCCAGCTCAACGTCCGGGACAGGGAGACCCTACGAGCAGTACTTC.